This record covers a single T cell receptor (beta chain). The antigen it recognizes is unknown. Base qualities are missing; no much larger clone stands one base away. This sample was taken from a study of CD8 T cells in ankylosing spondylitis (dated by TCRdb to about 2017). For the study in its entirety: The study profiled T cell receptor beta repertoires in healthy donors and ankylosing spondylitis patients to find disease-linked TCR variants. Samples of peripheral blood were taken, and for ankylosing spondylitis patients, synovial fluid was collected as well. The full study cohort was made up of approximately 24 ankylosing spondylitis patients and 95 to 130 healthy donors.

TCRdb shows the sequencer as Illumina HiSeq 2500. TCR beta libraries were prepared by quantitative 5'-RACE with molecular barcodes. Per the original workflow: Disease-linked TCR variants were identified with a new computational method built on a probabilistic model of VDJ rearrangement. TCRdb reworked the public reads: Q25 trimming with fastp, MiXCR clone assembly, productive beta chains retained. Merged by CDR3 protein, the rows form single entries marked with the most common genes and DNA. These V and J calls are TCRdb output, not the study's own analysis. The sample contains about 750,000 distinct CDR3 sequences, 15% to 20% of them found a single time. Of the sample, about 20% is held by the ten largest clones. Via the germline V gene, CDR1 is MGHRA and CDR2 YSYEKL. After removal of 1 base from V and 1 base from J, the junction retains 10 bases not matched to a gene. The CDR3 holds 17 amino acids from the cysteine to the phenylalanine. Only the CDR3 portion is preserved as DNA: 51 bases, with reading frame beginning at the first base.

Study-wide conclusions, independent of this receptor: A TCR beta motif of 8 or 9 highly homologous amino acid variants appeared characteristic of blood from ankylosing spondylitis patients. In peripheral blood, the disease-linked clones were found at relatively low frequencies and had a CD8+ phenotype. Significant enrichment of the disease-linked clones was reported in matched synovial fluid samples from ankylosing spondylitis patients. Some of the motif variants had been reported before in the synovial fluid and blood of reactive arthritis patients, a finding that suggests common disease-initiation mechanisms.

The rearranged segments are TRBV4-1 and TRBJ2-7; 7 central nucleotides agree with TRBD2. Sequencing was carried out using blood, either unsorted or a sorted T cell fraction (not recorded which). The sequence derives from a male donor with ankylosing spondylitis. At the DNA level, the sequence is TGCGCCAGCAGCCAAGTTAGCCTAGCGGTTACGTCCTACGAGCAGTACTTC. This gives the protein CASSQVSLAVTSYEQYF.